The 22 T cell receptor beta chains listed next were all sequenced from one sample in a study of control samples from healthy donors and cancer patients. Clones were sequenced by immunoSEQ multiplex PCR, and TCRdb holds only the in-frame ones, with some missing. The sample records 98,000 or so clones, 79% being singletons. The sequenced material came from blood. The receptors shown here come from a young woman in good health.

Remarks on this clone: The junction differs from germline at one of its ends, possibly a read error. The rearrangement links TRBV3-1 (or the pseudogene TRBV3-2) to TRBJ2-5, with TRBD2 matching over 8 bases. The CDR3 totals 15 residues. Germline V CDR1 and CDR2: LGHDT, YNNKEL (reference sequence). CDR3 DNA: TGTGCCAGCAGCCAAGACGACGGGACTAGTGTTACCCGGTACTTC. It specifies CASSQDDGTSVTRYF.

At least ten counts were recorded for this clone. The J gene is TRBJ2-7, the V gene TRBV6-5, with D unclear. In germline, CDR1 is MNHEY, CDR2 SVGAGI. The CDR3 sequence is 14 residues long. V was clipped by 5 bases and J by 2 bases, with 13 bases between them. The CDR3 sequence: CASSRAKSTYEQYF. The CDR3 nucleotides read TGTGCCAGCAGTCGGGCCAAATCAACCTACGAGCAGTACTTC.

V usage is TRBV6-1 and J usage is TRBJ2-1; the match to TRBD2 covers 11 bases. The CDR3 is made up of 16 amino acids. V lost 3 bases to trimming and J lost 4 bases; unmatched junction nucleotides: 5. Germline V lookup: CDR1 MNHNS, CDR2 SASEGT. The CDR3 region is CASSDLSGGAYNEQFF. The DNA of the CDR3 is TGTGCCAGCAGTGACCTTAGCGGGGGGGCTTACAATGAGCAGTTCTTC.

J is TRBJ1-1 and V is TRBV20-1; the D is unclear. This CDR3 region has 11 residues. Germline loops: CDR1 DFQATT, CDR2 SNEGSKA (reference sequence). V dropped 5 bases and J dropped 0 bases, with 4 bases sitting between them. The CDR3, as DNA: TGCAGTGCTGATATGAACACTGAAGCTTTCTTT. Translated: CSADMNTEAFF.

The gene calls are TRBV6-5 and TRBJ1-3, with a weak D call TRBD1 (5 bases). Trimming shortened V by 2 bases and J by 0 bases, and 8 bases separated the two germline ends. The CDR3 has 15 residues. Germline CDR1 MNHEY, CDR2 SVGAGI. CDR3 sequence: CASSYGGVSGNTIYF. The CDR3 bases are TGTGCCAGCAGTTACGGAGGGGTCTCTGGAAACACCATATATTTT.

The chain links TRBV20-1 to TRBJ2-1; D not resolved. The V gene lost 0 bases and the J gene lost 6 bases, with 3 bases spanning the gap. The CDR3 has 11 residues. From germline, CDR1 is DFQATT and CDR2 SNEGSKA (reference sequence). The CDR3 sequence: CSAREVNEQFF. The CDR3, as DNA: TGCAGTGCTAGAGAGGTCAATGAGCAGTTCTTC.

The chain combines TRBV6-2 or TRBV6-3 with TRBJ2-7; TRBD1 matches 7 bases. There are 16 residues in the CDR3. The ends lost 5 bases at V and 1 base at J; junction bases unmatched: 11. Per the germline V gene, CDR1 is MNHEY and CDR2 is SVGEGT. The CDR3 region is CASSPTLDRASYEQYF. Written as DNA, the CDR3 is TGTGCCAGCAGTCCAACTTTAGACAGGGCATCCTACGAGCAGTACTTC.

The gene calls are TRBV24-1 and TRBJ1-1, with D tentatively TRBD1 (5 bases). Germline values: CDR1 KGHDR, CDR2 SFDVKD. V lost 3 bases, J lost 1 base, and 11 bases lay in between. The CDR3 length is 15 residues. CDR3 protein: CATSDKQRGNTEAFF. DNA of the CDR3: TGTGCCACCAGTGATAAACAGAGGGGGAACACTGAAGCTTTCTTT.

This clone was observed at least ten times. The rearrangement joins TRBV12-3 or TRBV12-4 to TRBJ2-3, with D perhaps TRBD2 (5 bases). This CDR3 is built from 13 residues. V was pared by 6 bases and J by 4 bases, with 11 bases between. The CDR3 bases are TGTGCCAGCAGGGGAACGGGGTCAGATACGCAGTATTTT. Its translation is CASRGTGSDTQYF.

The gene calls are TRBV7-8 and TRBJ2-1; TRBD2 matches at 11 bases. V shed 5 bases and J 2 bases; nucleotides not matched to a gene: 8. The CDR3 consists of 17 residues. Germline CDR1 and CDR2: SGHVS and FQNEAQ. The DNA for the CDR3 is TGTGCCAGCAGCCGGAGTCCTAGCGGGGGGACCTACAATGAGCAGTTCTTC. Encoded protein: CASSRSPSGGTYNEQFF.

The chain recombines TRBV5-4 with TRBJ1-2; no clear D. The V gene's germline CDR1 is SGHNT and CDR2 YYREEE (reference sequence). This CDR3 spans 15 amino acids. V lost 4 bases and J lost 3, with 16 bases in between. DNA of the CDR3: TGTGCCAGCAGCAATAGCCCCCCCACCCACTATGGCTACACCTTC. It is translated as CASSNSPPTHYGYTF.

The V and J genes are TRBV19 and TRBJ1-5, with 7 bases lining up with TRBD1. The V segment lost 5 bases and the J segment 2 bases; nucleotides outside the gene matches: 3. Germline loops: CDR1 LNHDA, CDR2 SQIVND (reference sequence). This CDR3 is 14 amino acids long. CDR3 loop: CASSSGQGNQPQHF. DNA for the CDR3: TGTGCCAGTAGTTCAGGACAGGGCAATCAGCCCCAGCATTTT.

The chain couples TRBV4-1 to TRBJ2-7; 7 nucleotides align to TRBD1. Germline V lookup: CDR1 MGHRA, CDR2 YSYEKL. J lost 6 bases, V lost 3 bases, and 8 bases had no gene match. The CDR3 sequence is 14 residues long. Here the CDR3 reads CASSQGQGESEQYF. DNA of the CDR3: TGCGCCAGCAGCCAGGGGCAGGGGGAGAGCGAGCAGTACTTC.

The V and J genes are TRBV25-1 and TRBJ2-2; D gene ambiguous. Germline-derived CDR1 and CDR2 are MGHDK and SYGVNS. V was cut by 4 bases and J by 4 bases, with 10 bases left in between. The CDR3 consists of 14 residues. The CDR3 spells CASSGVGVTGELFF. The CDR3 DNA follows: TGTGCCAGCAGTGGTGTGGGCGTCACCGGGGAGCTGTTTTTT.

The V and J genes are TRBV12-3 or TRBV12-4 and TRBJ1-2; a weak D match, TRBD1 (5 bases). The CDR3 sequence is 13 residues long. V gave up 10 bases and J gave up 1 base, with 13 bases separating them. The CDR3 reads CANGRRGNYGYTF. The DNA for the CDR3 is TGTGCCAACGGACGGAGGGGTAACTATGGCTACACCTTC.

V usage is TRBV7-9 and J usage is TRBJ2-7, with 8 bases aligning to TRBD1. CDR1 is SEHNR and CDR2 is FQNEAQ in the germline V gene (reference sequence). The CDR3 covers 14 residues. The J segment lost 7 bases and the V segment lost 1 base, leaving 6 bases of the junction unmatched. CDR3 nucleotide sequence: TGTGCCAGCAGCTTAGTCAGGGGGCCGGAGGAGCAGTACTTC. It translates to CASSLVRGPEEQYF.

J is TRBJ1-2 and V is TRBV9; D perhaps matches TRBD1 (5 bases). Trimming removed 0 bases from V and 6 bases from J, with 9 bases in between. Germline V lookup: CDR1 SGDLS, CDR2 YYNGEE. CDR3 length equals 13 residues. CDR3 protein: CASSVGSGNGYTF. In nucleotides, the CDR3 is TGTGCCAGCAGCGTAGGATCAGGGAATGGCTACACCTTC. The whole variable domain, remainder taken from reference TRBV9 and TRBJ1-2, is DSGVTQTPKHLITATGQRVTLRCSPRSGDLSVYWYQQSLDQGLQFLIQYYNGEERAKGNILERFSAQQFPDLHSELNLSSLELGDSALYFCASSVGSGNGYTFGSGTRLTVV.

The rearrangement uses TRBV11-3 and TRBJ2-5; D may correspond to TRBD1 or TRBD2 (5 bases each). V shed 3 bases and J shed 5 bases, with 16 bases lying between them. Germline CDR1 reads SGHNT; CDR2 reads YENEEA. The CDR3 runs to 15 residues. The CDR3 sequence is CASSFGTDLRETQYF. The CDR3 nucleotides read TGTGCCAGCAGCTTCGGGACGGACCTCCGGGAGACCCAGTACTTC.

The CDR3 region is CASSSGGGPNTEAFF. The CDR3 DNA reads as TGTGCCAGCAGCTCAGGAGGGGGACCGAACACTGAAGCTTTCTTT. V gene TRBV9 combines with J gene TRBJ1-1; perhaps TRBD1 as D (6 bases). Germline values: CDR1 SGDLS, CDR2 YYNGEE. Trimming shortened V by 4 bases and J by 1 base, and 14 bases separated the two germline ends. The CDR3 loop spans 15 amino acids. Combining the CDR3 with reference TRBV9 and TRBJ1-1 gives the whole variable domain DSGVTQTPKHLITATGQRVTLRCSPRSGDLSVYWYQQSLDQGLQFLIQYYNGEERAKGNILERFSAQQFPDLHSELNLSSLELGDSALYFCASSSGGGPNTEAFFGQGTRLTVV.

The CDR3 reads CASSLVVGTYEQYF. CDR3 coding DNA: TGCGCCAGCAGCTTGGTCGTCGGAACCTACGAGCAGTACTTC. The chain is built from TRBV5-1 and TRBJ2-7; no firm D call. Germline assignment: CDR1 SGHRS and CDR2 YFSETQ. The V end lost 0 bases, the J end lost 2 bases, and 9 bases lay between the germline ends. This CDR3 spans 14 amino acids. Full variable domain (remainder filled in from reference TRBV5-1 and TRBJ2-7): KAGVTQTPRYLIKTRGQQVTLSCSPISGHRSVSWYQQTPGQGLQFLFEYFSETQRNKGNFPGRFSGRQFSNSRSEMNVSTLELGDSALYLCASSLVVGTYEQYFGPGTRLTVT.

CDR3 DNA sequence: TGCGCCAGCAGCCCAGGCGGTAGCGGGGGATTCCAAGAGACCCAGTACTTC. It translates to CASSPGGSGGFQETQYF. V gene TRBV4-3 combines with J gene TRBJ2-5; the match to TRBD2 covers 9 bases. The germline V gene has CDR1 LGHNA and CDR2 YSLEER. The CDR3 covers 17 residues. J gave up 1 base and V 4 bases, and 10 bases lay outside the gene matches.

The V call is TRBV5-4, the J call TRBJ2-2; possible D gene TRBD2, 5 bases. Germline V gene lookup returns CDR1 SGHNT and CDR2 YYREEE (reference sequence). The CDR3 has 16 amino acids. Trimming shortened V by 3 bases and J by 1 base, and 13 bases separated the two germline ends. CDR3 sequence reads: CASSSAGMGNTGELFF. The CDR3, as DNA: TGTGCCAGCAGCTCCGCGGGTATGGGGAACACCGGGGAGCTGTTTTTT.